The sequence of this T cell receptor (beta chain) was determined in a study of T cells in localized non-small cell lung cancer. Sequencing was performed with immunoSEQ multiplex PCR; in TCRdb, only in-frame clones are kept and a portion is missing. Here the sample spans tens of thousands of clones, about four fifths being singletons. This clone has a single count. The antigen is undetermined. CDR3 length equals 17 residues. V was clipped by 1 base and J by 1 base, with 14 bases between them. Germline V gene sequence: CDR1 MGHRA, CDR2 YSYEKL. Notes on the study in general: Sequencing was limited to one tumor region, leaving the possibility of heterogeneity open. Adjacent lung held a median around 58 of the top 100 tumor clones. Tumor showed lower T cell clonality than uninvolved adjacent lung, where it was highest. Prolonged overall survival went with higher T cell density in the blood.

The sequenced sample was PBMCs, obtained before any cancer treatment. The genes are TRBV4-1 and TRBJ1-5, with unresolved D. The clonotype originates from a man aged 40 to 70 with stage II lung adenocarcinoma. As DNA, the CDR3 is TGCGCCAGCAGCCAAGGGGGTTGGGAAAGGAGCAATCAGCCCCAGCATTTT. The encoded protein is CASSQGGWERSNQPQHF.